The 16 T cell receptor beta chains below come from one sample, sequenced in a study of glioma-infiltrating T cells. Amplification of TCR alpha and beta CDR3 regions from RNA used iRepertoire nested multiplex PCR. TCRdb re-derived calls from the multiplex PCR reads in MiXCR, one entry per CDR3 protein. The sample yields 100,000 to 150,000 distinct CDR3 sequences, roughly 23% seen once. Sequenced input: glioma tissue, nonneoplastic brain tissue, or PBMCs (not recorded which). Source of these receptors: a human donor with low-grade glioma or glioblastoma, undergoing nonglioma brain surgery, or in good health (not recorded which).

Remarks on this clonotype: A read error may be the cause here, since a much bigger clone is one base away. The gene calls are TRBV6-1 and TRBJ1-2, with a possible D match to TRBD1 (6 bases). Trimming cost V 8 bases and J 7 bases, with 23 bases left between them. The V gene's germline CDR1 is MNHNS and CDR2 SASEGT. The CDR3 length is 15 residues. CDR3 DNA: TGTGCCAGCTTCCCGACAGGAGCGGAGAATATTGGCTACACCTTC. Amino acid sequence: CASFPTGAENIGYTF.

This clonotype was seen at least ten times. This chain joins TRBV19 and TRBJ1-5, with D unresolved. CDR1 and CDR2 from the germline V gene are LNHDA and SQIVND (reference sequence). The CDR3 is 14 amino acids. Trimming stripped 5 bases from V and 7 bases from J, with 15 bases between. The CDR3 bases are TGTGCCAGTAGTGCCCAGTGGGGAGGGCAGCCCCAGCATTTT. Amino acid sequence: CASSAQWGGQPQHF.

This clonotype was observed at least ten times. The chain uses TRBV5-1 and TRBJ2-3; D possibly matches TRBD1 or TRBD2 (5 bases each). The CDR3 totals 16 residues. Trimming pared 0 bases from V and 0 bases from J, leaving 11 bases between. CDR1 SGHRS and CDR2 YFSETQ come from the germline V gene. CDR3 sequence reads: CASSLEGRPSTDTQYF. CDR3 nucleotides: TGCGCCAGCAGCTTGGAGGGACGGCCTAGCACAGATACGCAGTATTTT.

Only a few counts were recorded for this clonotype. Mismatch with germline at one junction end may stem from a read error. The chain joins TRBV12-3 or TRBV12-4 to TRBJ1-4; D unresolved. This CDR3 contains 13 residues. The CDR3 nucleotides are TGTGCCAGCAGTCGACTGACTAGTGAAAAACTGTTTTTT. Translated: CASSRLTSEKLFF.

The gene calls are TRBV6-8 and TRBJ2-1; D remains unclear. Trimming removed 5 bases from V and 0 bases from J, with 14 bases in between. This CDR3 region has 16 residues. The germline V gene has CDR1 MNHGY and CDR2 SAAAGT. This chain's CDR3 is CASSAHVEGSYNEQFF. The CDR3 DNA sequence: TGTGCCAGCAGTGCCCACGTTGAAGGCTCCTACAATGAGCAGTTCTTC.

This clonotype has a count of ten or more. This chain joins TRBV6-6 and TRBJ1-2, with TRBD1 matching 8 bases. Germline CDR1 and CDR2: MNHNY and SVGAGI (reference sequence). The CDR3 totals 14 residues. Losses at the gene ends were 0 bases for V and 7 bases for J; bases not matched to a gene: 4. The CDR3 DNA reads TGTGCCAGCAGTTACTCAGCAGGGGGCTCTGGCTACACCTTC. This translates into CASSYSAGGSGYTF.

By sample share, this clonotype is large. This chain links TRBV12-3 or TRBV12-4 with TRBJ1-5, with D possibly TRBD1 on 5 matching bases. V lost 4 bases and J 3 bases, leaving 22 bases between the germline ends. The CDR3 extends over 18 amino acids. DNA for the CDR3: TGTGCCAGCAGTTCAGAGTTCATCCAGGGTGGCCCCAATCAGCCCCAGCATTTT. It is translated as CASSSEFIQGGPNQPQHF.

At least ten counts were recorded for this clonotype. This chain connects TRBV12-3 or TRBV12-4 to TRBJ2-7; 8 nucleotides line up with TRBD2. The CDR3 has 15 residues. V lost 3 bases, J lost 3 bases, and 7 bases stayed unmatched. CDR3 nucleotide sequence: TGTGCCAGCAGTTTGTCGAGCAGCGGGAGCTACGAGCAGTACTTC. Its translation is CASSLSSSGSYEQYF.

This clonotype has a count of ten or more. The chain is built from TRBV6-6 and TRBJ2-7, with D uncertain. V was clipped by 0 bases and J by 6 bases, with 15 bases between them. The CDR3 covers 15 residues. The germline V gene has CDR1 MNHNY and CDR2 SVGAGI (reference sequence). The CDR3 reads CASSYSSFHLGEQYF. The CDR3 DNA reads TGTGCCAGCAGTTACTCGAGTTTCCATTTGGGCGAGCAGTACTTC.

This clonotype was picked up many times. This sequence joins TRBV15 and TRBJ2-7, with TRBD1 matching 9 bases. J gave up 7 bases and V 3 bases, and 7 bases lay outside the gene matches. CDR3 length: 14 residues. Germline loops: CDR1 LNHNV, CDR2 YYDKDF (reference sequence). CDR3 coding DNA: TGTGCCACCAGCAGCCCCGACAGGGGGTGGGAGCAGTACTTC. This sequence encodes CATSSPDRGWEQYF.

In its sample, this clonotype was seen a few times. V is TRBV5-1 and J is TRBJ1-1, with D perhaps TRBD1 (6 bases). The CDR3 totals 14 residues. Germline CDR1 reads SGHRS; CDR2 reads YFSETQ. V was cut by 4 bases and J by 3 bases, with 13 bases left in between. DNA of the CDR3: TGCGCCAGCAGCACGACAGGCGGATACACTGAAGCTTTCTTT. Translation: CASSTTGGYTEAFF. The variable domain in full, completed from reference TRBV5-1 and TRBJ1-1, reads KAGVTQTPRYLIKTRGQQVTLSCSPISGHRSVSWYQQTPGQGLQFLFEYFSETQRNKGNFPGRFSGRQFSNSRSEMNVSTLELGDSALYLCASSTTGGYTEAFFGQGTRLTVV.

On this clonotype: The junction departs from the called germline gene at one end, perhaps through a read error. The rearrangement links TRBV4-1 to TRBJ2-7; 7 nucleotides match TRBD1. Germline values: CDR1 MGHRA, CDR2 YSYEKL. The CDR3 is made up of 16 amino acids. CDR3 sequence: CAGSQSRTGRSYEQYF. For the CDR3, the DNA is TGCGCCGGCAGCCAATCACGGACAGGACGTTCCTACGAGCAGTACTTC.

Comment on this clonotype: A much larger clone lies one base from this, so it may be a read error. The DNA for the CDR3 is TGTGCCAGCAGCTTAGCGTGGGATTACAATGAGCAGTTCTTC. Its protein is CASSLAWDYNEQFF. The J gene is TRBJ2-1, the V gene TRBV7-7; D gene ambiguous. The germline V gene has CDR1 SSHAT and CDR2 FNYEAQ (reference sequence). The CDR3 sequence is 14 residues long. V was trimmed by 0 bases and J by 4 bases, leaving 7 bases between them.

This clonotype was observed many times. The V call is TRBV6-1, the J call TRBJ2-7; the D call may be TRBD1 or TRBD2 (5 bases each). The CDR3 covers 13 residues. Trimming pared 5 bases from V and 2 bases from J, leaving 10 bases between. Germline-derived CDR1 and CDR2 are MNHNS and SASEGT. The CDR3: CASSPGPTYEQYF. DNA of the CDR3: TGTGCCAGCAGTCCGGGACCAACCTACGAGCAGTACTTC.

This clonotype was detected only a few times. The V and J genes are TRBV7-3 and TRBJ2-2; D ambiguous. CDR3 length: 16 amino acids. V shed 1 base and J shed 6 bases, with 15 bases lying between them. CDR1 and CDR2 (germline): SGHTA, FQGTGA. CDR3 protein: CASSLIGIPGPGELFF. CDR3 nucleotides: TGTGCCAGCAGCTTAATAGGAATACCTGGCCCCGGGGAGCTGTTTTTT. The full variable domain, in which reference TRBV7-3 and TRBJ2-2 provide the parts outside the CDR3, is GAGVSQTPSNKVTEKGKYVELRCDPISGHTALYWYRQSLGQGPEFLIYFQGTGAADDSGLPNDRFFAVRPEGSVSTLKIQRTERGDSAVYLCASSLIGIPGPGELFFGEGSRLTVL.

In its sample, this clonotype was seen many times. The J gene is TRBJ2-7, the V gene TRBV4-1; D possibly corresponds to TRBD1 (7 bases). V was pared by 0 bases and J by 4 bases, with 10 bases between. The CDR3 extends over 14 amino acids. Per germline, CDR1 MGHRA and CDR2 YSYEKL. The CDR3: CASSQEPGGYEQYF. The CDR3 DNA is TGCGCCAGCAGCCAAGAGCCAGGGGGGTACGAGCAGTACTTC.